This passage covers 13 T cell receptor beta chains from one sample sequenced in a study of CD8 T cells in ankylosing spondylitis. Overall study findings and caveats: Blood of patients with ankylosing spondylitis appeared to be characterized by a TCR beta motif of several highly homologous variants.

These receptors have no known antigen. Using its own MiXCR run on the 5' RACE reads, TCRdb lists one record per CDR3 protein. Among hundreds of thousands of distinct CDR3 sequences listed, about a sixth were seen once. Sequencing was performed on blood, either unsorted or a sorted T cell fraction (not recorded which). The source is a male donor with ankylosing spondylitis.

This clonotype was seen at least ten times. V gene TRBV29-1 combines with J gene TRBJ2-3; 9 bases are a match to TRBD2. Germline CDR1 is SQVTM and CDR2 is ANQGSEA. Trimming took 6 bases from V and 5 from J; bases not matched to a gene: 9. This CDR3 contains 14 residues. CDR3 bases: TGCAGCGTCCTCCCGGGACTAGCAGAAGATACGCAGTATTTT. It encodes CSVLPGLAEDTQYF.

The genes are TRBV29-1 and TRBJ2-3; tentatively, D is TRBD2 (6 bases). V was clipped by 6 bases and J by 7 bases, with 17 bases between them. CDR1 and CDR2 from the germline V gene are SQVTM and ANQGSEA. The CDR3 covers 13 residues. In DNA form, the CDR3 reads TGCAGCGTAGAGGAGGGACTTTTCTATACGCAGTATTTT. Translation gives CSVEEGLFYTQYF.

The chain employs TRBV4-1 and TRBJ2-6, with a tentative D call TRBD2 (5 bases). The CDR3 runs to 18 residues. The germline V and J ends were trimmed by 1 base and 0 bases, with 13 bases remaining between them. CDR1 and CDR2 from the germline V gene are MGHRA and YSYEKL. CDR3 DNA sequence: TGCGCCAGCAGCCAAGTGGCTAGCCCAGACTCTGGGGCCAACGTCCTGACTTTC. This codes for CASSQVASPDSGANVLTF.

The V gene is TRBV12-5, the J gene TRBJ2-7, with 10 bases fitting TRBD1. The V segment lost 6 bases and the J segment 5 bases; nucleotides outside the gene matches: 10. The V gene's germline CDR1 is LGHNT and CDR2 FRNRAP. The CDR3 loop spans 15 amino acids. CDR3 sequence: CASGDPGQGDHEQYF. As DNA, the CDR3 is TGTGCTAGTGGGGACCCCGGACAGGGGGACCACGAGCAGTACTTC.

There are many counts of this clonotype. The chain carries TRBV28 and TRBJ2-3, with 7 nucleotides matching TRBD1. Germline loops: CDR1 MDHEN, CDR2 SYDVKM. This CDR3 region has 17 residues. The ends lost 2 bases at V and 1 base at J; junction bases unmatched: 9. CDR3 sequence: CASSLPLTGVGTDTQYF. In DNA, the CDR3 is TGTGCCAGCAGTTTACCCCTCACAGGGGTGGGCACAGATACGCAGTATTTT.

The J gene is TRBJ1-1, the V gene TRBV29-1; 9 positions agree with TRBD1. The CDR3 has 19 residues. The V gene's germline CDR1 is SQVTM and CDR2 ANQGSEA. Trimming removed 4 bases from V and 1 base from J; junction bases left unmatched: 19. CDR3 nucleotides: TGCAGCGTTGTGGAGTCCCGGGACAGGGTAGCGTTGCGGAACACTGAAGCTTTCTTT. Translated: CSVVESRDRVALRNTEAFF.

This chain joins TRBV4-1 and TRBJ2-7; 7 nucleotides agree with TRBD1. V lost 1 base to trimming and J lost 4 bases; unmatched junction nucleotides: 4. The CDR3 consists of 14 residues. The germline V gene encodes CDR1 MGHRA and CDR2 YSYEKL. This CDR3 reads CASSQAAGGYEQYF. CDR3 in DNA: TGCGCCAGCAGCCAAGCTGCAGGGGGATACGAGCAGTACTTC.

This clonotype has more than one count but fewer than ten. V usage is TRBV4-2 and J usage is TRBJ2-1, with TRBD2 identical over 8 bases. From germline, CDR1 is LGHNA and CDR2 YNFKEQ. This CDR3 is built from 16 residues. V lost 0 bases, J lost 6 bases, and 7 bases stayed unmatched. DNA for the CDR3: TGTGCCAGCAGCCAAGACGCAGCGGGAGCCATCAATGAGCAGTTCTTC. Its protein is CASSQDAAGAINEQFF.

The V call is TRBV5-1, the J call TRBJ1-2, with no clear D. The germline V gene encodes CDR1 SGHRS and CDR2 YFSETQ. V lost 0 bases and J lost 4, with 7 bases in between. This CDR3 is 13 amino acids long. CDR3: CASSLEAFYGYTF. DNA of the CDR3: TGCGCCAGCAGCTTGGAGGCATTCTATGGCTACACCTTC.

The genes are TRBV6-1 and TRBJ2-1; 8 bases align to TRBD2. The CDR3 runs to 14 residues. Germline values: CDR1 MNHNS, CDR2 SASEGT. The trim removed 6 bases at V and 8 bases at J, leaving 9 bases unmatched. The CDR3 DNA reads TGTGCCAGCAGCGCAGGTACGGGGGGGCATGAGCAGTTCTTC. This gives the protein CASSAGTGGHEQFF.

V and J are TRBV12-3 or TRBV12-4 and TRBJ2-2, with 12 nucleotides matching TRBD2. The CDR3 length is 16 residues. V shed 7 bases and J 4 bases; nucleotides not matched to a gene: 7. The CDR3 nucleotides are TGTGCCAGCACCCAAGCTAGCGGGAGGGGCACCGGGGAGCTGTTTTTT. It is translated as CASTQASGRGTGELFF.

This clonotype was seen ten or more times. The J gene is TRBJ1-1, the V gene TRBV4-2; unclear D gene. CDR3 length equals 13 residues. Germline V gene sequence: CDR1 LGHNA, CDR2 YNFKEQ. V was trimmed by 1 base and J by 7 bases, leaving 10 bases between them. The CDR3 coding sequence is TGTGCCAGCAGCCAAGGCTCCCAACTTGAAGCTTTCTTT. It is translated as CASSQGSQLEAFF.

V is TRBV12-3 or TRBV12-4 and J is TRBJ2-1, with unresolved D. The CDR3 consists of 16 residues. V shed 6 bases and J shed 2 bases, with 17 bases lying between them. CDR3 coding DNA: TGTGCCAGCAGCCCCCTGGGCAGTACCCCCTACAATGAGCAGTTCTTC. Its translation is CASSPLGSTPYNEQFF.